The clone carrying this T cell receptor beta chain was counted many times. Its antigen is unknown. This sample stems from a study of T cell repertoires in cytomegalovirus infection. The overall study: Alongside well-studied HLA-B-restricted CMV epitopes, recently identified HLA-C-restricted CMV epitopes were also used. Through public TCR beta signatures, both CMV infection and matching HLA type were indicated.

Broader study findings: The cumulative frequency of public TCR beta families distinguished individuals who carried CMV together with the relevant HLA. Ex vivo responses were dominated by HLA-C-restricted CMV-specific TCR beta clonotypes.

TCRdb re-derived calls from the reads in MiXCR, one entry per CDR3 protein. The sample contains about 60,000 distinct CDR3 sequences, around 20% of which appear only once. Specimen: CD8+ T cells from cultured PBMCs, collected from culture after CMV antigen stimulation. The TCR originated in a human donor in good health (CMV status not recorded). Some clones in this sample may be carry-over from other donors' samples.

The CDR3 here is CASSLTFTEAFF. The CDR3 nucleotides are TGTGCCAGCAGTTTAACGTTCACTGAAGCTTTCTTT. The chain is built from TRBV28 and TRBJ1-1; D is undetermined. Deletions cut 2 bases from V and 4 bases from J, with 5 bases between. The CDR3 covers 12 residues. Germline V gene data show CDR1 as MDHEN and CDR2 as SYDVKM.